The rows below give T cell receptor beta chains drawn from one sample of a study of blood T cell repertoires in COVID-19. Measured with immunoSEQ multiplex PCR; TCRdb has only the in-frame clones, and not every one. The data contain some 270,000 clones, approximately 90% of them singletons. The sequenced sample consisted of PBMCs or T cells enriched from blood (not recorded which). Receptor source: a man aged 40-49 years who had been exposed to COVID-19. CDR3s include the opening cysteine and the closing phenylalanine or tryptophan. D genes are given only for firm matches. The listing skips clone size in some rows; elsewhere it reads once, few, many or a size class.

d_call	j_call	clone_size	v_call	cdr3_aa	cdr3_nt
TRBD2	TRBJ2-4	-	TRBV30	CAWSKGLFDIQYF	TGTGCCTGGAGTAAGGGACTATTTGACATTCAGTACTTC
-	TRBJ2-2	-	TRBV11-3	CASSLELATGELFF	TGTGCCAGCAGCTTAGAGCTGGCCACCGGGGAGCTGTTTTTT
-	TRBJ2-7	once	TRBV25-1	CASSDLGDTPLF	TGTGCCAGCAGTGACTTGGGGGACACTCCTCTCTTC
-	TRBJ2-7	-	TRBV11-3	CASSHPQGYEQYF	TGTGCCAGCAGCCACCCACAGGGTTACGAGCAGTACTTC
TRBD2	TRBJ2-5	-	TRBV25-1	CASSESGRELETQYF	TGTGCCAGCAGTGAATCTGGGCGGGAGCTGGAGACCCAGTACTTC
TRBD1	TRBJ1-6	-	TRBV6-2/TRBV6-3	CASSWGQGRNSPLHF	TGTGCCAGCAGCTGGGGACAGGGACGAAATTCACCCCTCCACTTT
TRBD2	TRBJ2-6	-	TRBV7-3	CASSLSTSGRPVLTF	TGTGCCAGCAGCCTCTCCACTAGCGGGAGACCCGTCCTGACTTTC
-	TRBJ1-4	-	TRBV30	CAWSMGSLGEKLFF	TGTGCCTGGAGTATGGGGAGTCTAGGTGAAAAACTGTTTTTT
TRBD1	TRBJ1-1	-	TRBV28	CASTEGQMNTEAFF	TGTGCCAGCACGGAGGGACAGATGAACACTGAAGCTTTCTTT
-	TRBJ1-1	-	TRBV18	CASSPVAVTEAFF	TGTGCCAGCTCACCAGTTGCGGTCACTGAAGCTTTCTTT
TRBD1	TRBJ1-1	once	TRBV19	CASRDRGQYTEAFF	TGTGCCTCTAGGGACAGGGGGCAATACACTGAAGCTTTCTTT
-	TRBJ2-5	-	TRBV30	CAWSLSNGETQYF	TGTGCCTGGAGTCTCTCGAACGGAGAGACCCAGTACTTC
TRBD2	TRBJ2-3	-	TRBV9	CASSLRTSGSSPDTQYF	TGTGCCAGCAGCCTCCGGACTAGCGGGAGTTCCCCAGATACGCAGTATTTT
TRBD2	TRBJ2-7	-	TRBV5-1	CASSLAGLAGGNHEQYF	TGCGCCAGCAGCTTGGCGGGACTAGCGGGAGGGAACCACGAGCAGTACTTC
TRBD2	TRBJ2-5	-	TRBV9	CASSVGGGETQYF	TGTGCCAGCAGCGTAGGCGGGGGGGAGACCCAGTACTTC
-	TRBJ2-3	-	TRBV27	CASRRGLDTQYF	TGTGCCAGCCGGAGGGGCTTAGATACGCAGTATTTT
-	TRBJ2-3	-	TRBV5-4	CASSAGTDTQYF	TGTGCCAGCAGTGCAGGCACAGATACGCAGTATTTT
TRBD1	TRBJ1-1	-	TRBV10-3	CAIKQGALNTEAFF	TGTGCCATCAAACAGGGGGCCCTGAACACTGAAGCTTTCTTT